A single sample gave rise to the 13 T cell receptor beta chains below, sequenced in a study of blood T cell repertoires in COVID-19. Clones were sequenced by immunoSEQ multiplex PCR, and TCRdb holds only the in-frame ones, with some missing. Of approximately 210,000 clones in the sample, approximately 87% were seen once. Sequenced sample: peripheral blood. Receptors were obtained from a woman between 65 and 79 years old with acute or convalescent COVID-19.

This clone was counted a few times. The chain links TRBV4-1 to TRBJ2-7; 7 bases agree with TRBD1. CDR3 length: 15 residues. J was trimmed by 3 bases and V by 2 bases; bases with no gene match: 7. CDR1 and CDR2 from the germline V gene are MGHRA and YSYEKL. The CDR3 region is CASSQTPGQNYEQYF. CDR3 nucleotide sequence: TGCGCCAGCAGCCAAACTCCGGGACAGAACTACGAGCAGTACTTC.

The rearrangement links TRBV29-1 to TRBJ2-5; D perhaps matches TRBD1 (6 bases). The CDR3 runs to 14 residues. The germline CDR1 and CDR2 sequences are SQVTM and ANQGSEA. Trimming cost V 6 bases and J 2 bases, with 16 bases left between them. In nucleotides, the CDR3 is TGCAGCGTAAACCCTTATGACAGGCAAGAGACCCAGTACTTC. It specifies CSVNPYDRQETQYF.

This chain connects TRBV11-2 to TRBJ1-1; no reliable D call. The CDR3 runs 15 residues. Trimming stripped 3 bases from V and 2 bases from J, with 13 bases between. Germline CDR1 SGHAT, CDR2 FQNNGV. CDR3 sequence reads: CASSFYSSPNTEAFF. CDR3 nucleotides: TGTGCCAGCAGCTTTTACAGTTCCCCCAACACTGAAGCTTTCTTT.

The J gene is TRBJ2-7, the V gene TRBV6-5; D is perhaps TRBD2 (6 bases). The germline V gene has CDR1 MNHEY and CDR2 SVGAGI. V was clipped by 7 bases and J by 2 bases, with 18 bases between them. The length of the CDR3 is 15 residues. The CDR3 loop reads CASTGAGIFTYEQYF. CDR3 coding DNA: TGTGCCAGCACGGGAGCAGGTATTTTCACCTACGAGCAGTACTTC.

In DNA, the CDR3 is TGTGCCAGCATAACAGGGGTCGACGAGCAGTACTTC. As protein: CASITGVDEQYF. The chain uses TRBV2 and TRBJ2-7; TRBD1 matches at 7 bases. Germline V gives CDR1 SNHLY, CDR2 FYNNEI. CDR3 length equals 12 residues. V shed 7 bases and J 5 bases; nucleotides not matched to a gene: 5. Based on the CDR3 plus reference TRBV2 and TRBJ2-7, the full variable domain is EPEVTQTPSHQVTQMGQEVILRCVPISNHLYFYWYRQILGQKVEFLVSFYNNEISEKSEIFDDQFSVERPDGSNFTLKIRSTKLEDSAMYFCASITGVDEQYFGPGTRLTVT.

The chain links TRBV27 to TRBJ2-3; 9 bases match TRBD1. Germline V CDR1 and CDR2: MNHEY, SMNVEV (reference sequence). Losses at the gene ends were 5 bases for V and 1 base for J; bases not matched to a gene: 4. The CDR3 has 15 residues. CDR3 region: CASSPRTGGTDTQYF. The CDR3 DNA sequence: TGTGCCAGCAGTCCTAGGACAGGGGGCACAGATACGCAGTATTTT.

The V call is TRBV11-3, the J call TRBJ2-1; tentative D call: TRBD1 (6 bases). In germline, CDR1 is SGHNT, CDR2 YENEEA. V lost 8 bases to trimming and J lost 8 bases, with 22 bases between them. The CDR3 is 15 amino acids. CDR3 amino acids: CASFSRGSSSDEQFF. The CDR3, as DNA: TGTGCCAGCTTTTCCAGGGGCTCTTCATCCGATGAGCAGTTCTTC.

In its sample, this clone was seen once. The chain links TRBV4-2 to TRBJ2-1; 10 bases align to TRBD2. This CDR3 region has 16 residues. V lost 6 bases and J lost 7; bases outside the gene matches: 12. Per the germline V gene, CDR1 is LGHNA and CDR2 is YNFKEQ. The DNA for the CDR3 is TGTGCCAGCAGTAGTGTTTCAGCGGGGGGGCGGAATGAGCAGTTCTTC. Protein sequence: CASSSVSAGGRNEQFF.

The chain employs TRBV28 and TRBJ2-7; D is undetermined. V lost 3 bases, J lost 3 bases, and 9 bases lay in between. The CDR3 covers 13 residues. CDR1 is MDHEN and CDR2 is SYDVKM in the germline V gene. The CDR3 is CASSFLVNYEQYF. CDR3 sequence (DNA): TGTGCCAGCAGTTTTTTAGTAAACTACGAGCAGTACTTC.

CDR3: CASSFGGKETQYF. CDR3 DNA sequence: TGCGCCAGCAGCTTCGGGGGGAAAGAGACCCAGTACTTC. V usage is TRBV5-1 and J usage is TRBJ2-5; 7 positions match TRBD2. There are 13 residues in the CDR3. The V and J ends lost 2 bases and 3 bases, in that order; junction bases with no gene match: 1. Per the germline V gene, CDR1 is SGHRS and CDR2 is YFSETQ.

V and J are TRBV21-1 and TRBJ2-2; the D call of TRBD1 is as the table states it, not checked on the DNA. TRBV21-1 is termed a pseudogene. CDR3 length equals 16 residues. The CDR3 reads CASSKGWGGNTGELFF. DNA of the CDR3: TGTGCCAGCAGCAAAGGCTGGGGCGGCAACACCGGGGAGCTGTTTTTT.

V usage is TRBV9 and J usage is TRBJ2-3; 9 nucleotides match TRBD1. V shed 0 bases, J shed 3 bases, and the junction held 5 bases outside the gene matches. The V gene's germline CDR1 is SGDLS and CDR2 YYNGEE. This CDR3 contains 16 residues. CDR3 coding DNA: TGTGCCAGCAGCGTAGAGGGGACAGGGTTAACAGATACGCAGTATTTT. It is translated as CASSVEGTGLTDTQYF.

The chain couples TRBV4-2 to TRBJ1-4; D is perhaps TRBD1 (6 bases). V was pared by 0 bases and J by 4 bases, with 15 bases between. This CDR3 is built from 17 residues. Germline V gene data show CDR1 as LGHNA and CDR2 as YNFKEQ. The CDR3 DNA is TGTGCCAGCAGCCAAGAGTCTGGGGGGGCGGTTAATGAAAAACTGTTTTTT. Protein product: CASSQESGGAVNEKLFF.